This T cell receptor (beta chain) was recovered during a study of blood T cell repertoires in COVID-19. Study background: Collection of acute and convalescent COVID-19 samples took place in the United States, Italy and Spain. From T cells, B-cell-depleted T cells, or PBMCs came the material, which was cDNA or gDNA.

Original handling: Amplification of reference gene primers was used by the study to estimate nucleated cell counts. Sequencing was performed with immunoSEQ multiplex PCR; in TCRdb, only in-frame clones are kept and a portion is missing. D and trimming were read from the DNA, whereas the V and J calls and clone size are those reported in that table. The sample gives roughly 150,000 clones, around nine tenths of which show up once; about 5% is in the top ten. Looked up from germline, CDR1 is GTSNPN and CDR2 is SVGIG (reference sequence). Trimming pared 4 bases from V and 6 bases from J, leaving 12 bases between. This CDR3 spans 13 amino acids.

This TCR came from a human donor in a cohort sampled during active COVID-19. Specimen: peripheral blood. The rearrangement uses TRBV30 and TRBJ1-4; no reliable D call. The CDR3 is CAWNPTGDEKLFF. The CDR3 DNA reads TGTGCCTGGAATCCCACCGGGGATGAAAAACTGTTTTTT.